The entry below describes one T cell receptor beta chain. The V and J ends lost 5 bases and 2 bases respectively, with 15 bases between them. The CDR3 totals 15 residues. CDR1 SGHTA and CDR2 FQGTGA come from the germline V gene. The record originates from a study of cytomegalovirus exposure and HLA in healthy donors. PCR employed 60 Vbeta and 13 Jbeta primers. Here immunoSEQ multiplex PCR was the method, and the copy in TCRdb shows in-frame clones only, minus some. Here the sample spans approximately 130,000 clones, almost 85% being singletons. The sequence derives from a boy younger than 10 in good health and CMV-seronegative. The specimen sequenced was PBMCs. The V and J genes are TRBV7-3 and TRBJ1-2; maybe TRBD1 (5 bases). This CDR3 is CASSPGHSANYGYTF. The CDR3 nucleotides read TGTGCCAGCAGCCCCGGACACAGTGCCAACTATGGCTACACCTTC.